These 19 T cell receptor beta chains share one sample of origin, sequenced in a study of regulatory T cells in long-lasting Graves disease. Both iRepertoire HTBI primers and Arm-PCR of CDR3 regions were used to build the TCR beta libraries. TCRdb reprocessed the multiplex PCR reads with MiXCR, giving one entry per CDR3 protein. The sample records 600,000 to 800,000 distinct CDR3 sequences, 25% to 35% being singletons. Regarding time point: persistent/refractory GD, antithyroid drugs over 5 years with positive TRAb. RNA isolated from PBMCs was used to make the TCR library. This material consisted of peripheral blood mononuclear cells (PBMCs), taken when the disease was refractory, from a patient treated with antithyroid drugs. The receptor set was obtained from a female donor with Graves disease.

The rearrangement joins TRBV6-1 to TRBJ1-5; TRBD1 is a possible D gene (5 bases). The CDR3 runs 16 residues. V was trimmed by 4 bases and J by 0 bases, leaving 13 bases between them. Germline V lookup: CDR1 MNHNS, CDR2 SASEGT. This CDR3 reads CASSAGRGYSNQPQHF. The DNA for the CDR3 is TGTGCCAGCAGTGCCGGGAGGGGATATAGCAATCAGCCCCAGCATTTT.

CDR3 in DNA: TGTGCCAGCAGTGAGAACAGGGCTATGTGGGGCTACACCTTC. Translating it yields CASSENRAMWGYTF. This chain joins TRBV6-1 and TRBJ1-2; TRBD1 might be the D (6 bases). Germline lookup yields CDR1 MNHNS and CDR2 SASEGT. This CDR3 has 14 amino acids. The V and J ends lost 3 bases and 8 bases respectively, with 16 bases between them.

At least ten counts were recorded for this clonotype. The chain couples TRBV7-2 to TRBJ1-6; D is ambiguous. The CDR3 is 16 amino acids. The V end was cut by 1 base, the J end by 4 bases, with 11 bases between. Germline lookup yields CDR1 SGHTA and CDR2 FQGNSA. In DNA, the CDR3 is TGTGCCAGCAGCTTAGATGGGCAGGCGTATAATTCACCCCTCCACTTT. Translated, it gives CASSLDGQAYNSPLHF.

The chain links TRBV12-5 to TRBJ2-2; a weak D match, TRBD1 (6 bases). The germline CDR1 and CDR2 sequences are LGHNT and FRNRAP. The CDR3 is made up of 12 amino acids. V was cut by 4 bases and J by 9 bases, with 9 bases left in between. The CDR3 spells CASGSQGRELFF. The CDR3 DNA reads as TGTGCTAGTGGTTCACAGGGAAGGGAGCTGTTTTTT.

The V gene is TRBV12-3 or TRBV12-4, the J gene TRBJ1-6; TRBD1 matches at 9 bases. Germline trimming cut 3 bases from V and 10 bases from J; bases unmatched to any gene: 16. This CDR3 spans 18 amino acids. The CDR3, as DNA: TGTGCCAGCAGTTTTACTTCCACCGGGACAGGGAAGTACTCACCCCTCCACTTT. Its translation: CASSFTSTGTGKYSPLHF.

The chain has TRBV30 and TRBJ1-2; tentative D call: TRBD1 (6 bases). The V and J ends lost 2 bases and 2 bases respectively, with 9 bases between them. This CDR3 is 13 amino acids long. Germline V CDR1 and CDR2: GTSNPN, SVGIG (reference sequence). This CDR3 reads CAWSLTGNYGYTF. In DNA form, the CDR3 reads TGTGCCTGGAGTCTGACAGGCAACTATGGCTACACCTTC.

About this clonotype: A read error may produce the germline difference seen at one junction end. V gene TRBV2 combines with J gene TRBJ2-7; 10 bases fit TRBD1. This CDR3 region has 16 residues. The germline V gene encodes CDR1 SNHLY and CDR2 FYNNEI. The CDR3 loop is CASSQNAGTGVYEQYF. The CDR3 region has the DNA TGCGCCAGCAGCCAGAACGCAGGGACAGGGGTCTACGAGCAGTACTTC.

The chain has TRBV2 and TRBJ1-4; 9 bases fit TRBD1. J was trimmed by 3 bases and V by 6 bases; bases with no gene match: 2. The CDR3 covers 14 residues. Germline V lookup: CDR1 SNHLY, CDR2 FYNNEI. The CDR3 protein is CASRDRGPNEKLFF. CDR3 coding DNA: TGTGCCAGCAGGGACAGGGGCCCTAATGAAAAACTGTTTTTT.

This clonotype has only a few counts. The rearrangement joins TRBV5-1 to TRBJ1-1; 7 bases are shared with TRBD1. Germline V gives CDR1 SGHRS, CDR2 YFSETQ. This CDR3 is 19 amino acids long. After removal of 4 bases from V and 1 base from J, the junction contained 19 bases not matched to a gene. The CDR3 bases are TGCGCCAGCAGCCCGACCGCGCCGGTAATCAGGGGGGGGAACACTGAAGCTTTCTTT. It is translated as CASSPTAPVIRGGNTEAFF.

Remarks on this clonotype: Its ends do not fully match the called genes, so a read error is possible. This chain joins TRBV5-5 and TRBJ2-6; D could derive from TRBD1 or TRBD2 (5 bases each). Germline loops: CDR1 SGHKS, CDR2 YYEKEE (reference sequence). The CDR3 totals 15 residues. CDR3 region: CASSWRSSGASVLTF. In DNA, the CDR3 is TGTGCCAGCAGCTGGAGGAGCTCTGGGGCCAGCGTCCTGACTTTC.

This clonotype was seen ten or more times. The genes are TRBV28 and TRBJ1-1; 9 positions match TRBD1. Looked up from germline, CDR1 is MDHEN and CDR2 is SYDVKM. The CDR3 runs to 16 residues. With 4 bases clipped from V and 6 bases from J, the junction kept 12 bases outside the gene matches. As DNA, the CDR3 is TGTGCCAGCAGTTCCCCCGGGACAGGGATTAGGGCTGAAGCTTTCTTT. Its protein is CASSSPGTGIRAEAFF.

This clonotype showed up just once. The rearrangement joins TRBV9 to TRBJ2-5; the match to TRBD2 covers 9 bases. The J call may not be correct, given that the DNA end is closer to TRBJ2-1. Germline CDR1 and CDR2: SGDLS and YYNGEE. The CDR3 has 14 residues. Here the CDR3 reads CASSPSSGDNEQFF. DNA of the CDR3: TGTGCCAGCAGCCCCTCTAGCGGGGACAATGAGCAGTTCTTC.

The CDR3 spells CAISEGSANNEKLFF. The CDR3 region has the DNA TGTGCCATCAGTGAGGGGTCAGCGAATAATGAAAAACTGTTTTTT. J is TRBJ1-4 and V is TRBV10-3, with D unresolved. Germline CDR1 reads ENHRY; CDR2 reads SYGVKD. CDR3 size: 15 residues. The V gene lost 2 bases and the J gene lost 4 bases, with 11 bases spanning the gap.

This rearrangement joins TRBV3-1 to TRBJ1-5, with a possible D match to TRBD1 (6 bases). Germline loops: CDR1 LGHDT, CDR2 YNNKEL (reference sequence). The V and J ends lost 0 bases and 1 base respectively, with 7 bases between them. The CDR3 runs 15 residues. The CDR3 bases are TGTGCCAGCAGCCAAGAGGGACACAGCAATCAGCCCCAGCATTTT. Protein sequence: CASSQEGHSNQPQHF.

This clonotype was observed a few times. CDR3 protein: CASSYPTGESYEQYF. CDR3 sequence (DNA): TGTGCCAGCAGTTACCCGACTGGGGAATCCTACGAGCAGTACTTC. The genes are TRBV6-2 or TRBV6-3 and TRBJ2-7; D unclear. CDR3 length: 15 residues. V lost 2 bases to trimming and J lost 1 base, with 12 bases between them. Germline V gene data show CDR1 as MNHEY and CDR2 as SVGEGT.

This clonotype was counted many times. The gene calls are TRBV2 and TRBJ1-1; D is undetermined. Per the germline V gene, CDR1 is SNHLY and CDR2 is FYNNEI. V gave up 6 bases and J gave up 10 bases, with 18 bases separating them. This CDR3 comprises 13 residues. The CDR3, as DNA: TGTGCCAGCAGCCTAAACCAGGATGGATCAGCTTTCTTT. It yields the protein CASSLNQDGSAFF.

The genes are TRBV5-1 and TRBJ1-5; no clear D. The CDR3 loop spans 17 amino acids. CDR1 is SGHRS, CDR2 YFSETQ, per germline. V lost 3 bases, J lost 0 bases, and 16 bases lay in between. The CDR3 loop reads CASSSITRGYSNQPQHF. DNA of the CDR3: TGCGCCAGCAGCTCGATTACCCGAGGGTATAGCAATCAGCCCCAGCATTTT.

This clonotype was counted at least ten times. The CDR3 here is CASRVTGMNTEAFF. The CDR3 DNA reads TGTGCCAGCAGGGTCACAGGGATGAACACTGAAGCTTTCTTT. The genes are TRBV12-3 or TRBV12-4 and TRBJ1-1, with D maybe TRBD1 (6 bases). The CDR3 has 14 residues. With 6 bases removed from V and 0 bases from J, the gap between germline ends came to 11 bases.

The CDR3 protein is CASIGQRPYQPQHF. CDR3 in DNA: TGTGCCAGCATCGGACAGCGGCCATATCAGCCCCAGCATTTT. The chain has TRBV28 and TRBJ1-5, with D possibly matching TRBD1 (6 bases). This CDR3 is 14 amino acids long. V shed 7 bases and J shed 5 bases, with 15 bases lying between them. Germline values: CDR1 MDHEN, CDR2 SYDVKM.